A selection of T cell receptor beta chains follows, all from one sample in a study of T cells in Graves' hyperthyroidism and ophthalmopathy. TCRdb independently ran MiXCR on the multiplex PCR reads; one entry per CDR3 protein. The repertoire holds 550,000 to 800,000 distinct CDR3 sequences, roughly 15% seen once, with 8.4% in the top ten. Sequences were obtained from blood. The receptors were sampled from a man aged 18 to 29 with Graves' hyperthyroidism. CDR3s include the opening cysteine and the closing phenylalanine or tryptophan. The D gene is left open where the match is weak. Part of the rows lack a size; the others show once, few, many or a class for expanded clones.

clone_size	d_call	v_call	j_call	cdr3_aa	cdr3_nt
many	-	TRBV6-1	TRBJ2-2	CASMDTYTGELFF	TGTGCCAGCATGGACACATACACCGGGGAGCTGTTTTTT
few	-	TRBV20-1	TRBJ2-3	CSARTTGRSADTQYF	TGCAGTGCTAGAACCACAGGGAGGTCCGCAGATACGCAGTATTTT
-	TRBD1	TRBV20-1	TRBJ1-5	CSASSDRVVQPQHF	TGCAGTGCTAGCTCAGACAGGGTAGTTCAGCCCCAGCATTTT
few	-	TRBV27	TRBJ2-7	CASSLSEQSSYEQYF	TGTGCCAGCAGTTTGTCTGAGCAGAGCTCCTACGAGCAGTACTTC
few	TRBD1	TRBV28	TRBJ1-5	CASSLFGTGDQPQHF	TGTGCCAGCAGCCTTTTCGGGACAGGGGATCAGCCCCAGCATTTT
few	TRBD2	TRBV20-1	TRBJ2-1	CSASWAASGATYNEQFF	TGCAGTGCTAGTTGGGCGGCTAGCGGGGCAACCTACAATGAGCAGTTCTTC
-	TRBD2	TRBV2	TRBJ2-7	CASSPTSGGPSEQYF	TGTGCCAGCAGCCCGACTAGCGGGGGGCCCTCCGAGCAGTACTTC
-	TRBD2	TRBV27	TRBJ2-1	CASSLMGGYNEQFF	TGTGCCAGCAGCCTCATGGGAGGGTACAATGAGCAGTTCTTC
few	-	TRBV20-1	TRBJ1-1	CSARGHGGGNTEAFF	TGCAGTGCTAGAGGCCATGGGGGGGGGAACACTGAAGCTTTCTTT
few	-	TRBV6-1	TRBJ2-7	CASSLQGTHEQYF	TGTGCCAGCAGTCTACAGGGTACCCACGAGCAGTACTTC
few	-	TRBV6-2/TRBV6-3	TRBJ1-5	CASSPWGAGVQPQHF	TGTGCCAGCAGCCCCTGGGGGGCTGGCGTTCAGCCCCAGCATTTT